This T cell receptor beta chain was sequenced in a study of blood T cell repertoires in COVID-19. Across the study: PBMCs, B-cell-depleted T cells, or T cells were the source of the cDNA or gDNA that made up the material.

Per the study methods: Amplification of reference gene primers provided the estimated nucleated cell counts. Only in-frame clones appear in the TCRdb table, and some are missing; sequencing was by immunoSEQ multiplex PCR. That table supplies the V and J calls and clone size; D and trimming were determined from the DNA. The table shows about 38,000 clones, with around 95% occurring only once. This CDR3 is built from 17 residues. CDR1 and CDR2 from the germline V gene are LGHNA and YNFKEQ. The V and J ends lost 0 bases and 1 base respectively, with 13 bases between them. The chain employs TRBV4-2 and TRBJ1-3; D may be TRBD1 (5 bases). This TCR was sampled from a human donor with active COVID-19. The donor label of this sample is uncertain. The sequenced sample consisted of peripheral blood. The CDR3 nucleotides are TGTGCCAGCAGCCAAGATCCAGGTCAGGGTTCTGGAAACACCATATATTTT. It specifies CASSQDPGQGSGNTIYF.